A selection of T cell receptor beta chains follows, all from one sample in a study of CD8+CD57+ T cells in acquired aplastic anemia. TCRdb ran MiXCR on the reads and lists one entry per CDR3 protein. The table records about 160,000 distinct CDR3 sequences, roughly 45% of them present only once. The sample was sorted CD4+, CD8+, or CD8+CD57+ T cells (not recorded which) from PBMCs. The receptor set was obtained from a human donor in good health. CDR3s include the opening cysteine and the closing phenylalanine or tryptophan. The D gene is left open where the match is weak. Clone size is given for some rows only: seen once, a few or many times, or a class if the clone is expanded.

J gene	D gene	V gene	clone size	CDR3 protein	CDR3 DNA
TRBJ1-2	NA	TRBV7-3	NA	CASSLRPQGNGYTF	TGTGCCAGCAGCCTAAGGCCTCAGGGAAATGGCTACACCTTC
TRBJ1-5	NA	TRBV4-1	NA	CASSQASVEGQPQHF	TGCGCCAGCAGCCAAGCCTCGGTAGAGGGGCAGCCCCAGCATTTT
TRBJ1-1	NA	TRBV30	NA	CAWSPTNTEAFF	TGTGCCTGGAGTCCTACGAACACTGAAGCTTTCTTT
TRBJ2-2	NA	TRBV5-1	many	CASSSRTRNTGELFF	TGCGCCAGCAGCTCCCGGACACGAAACACCGGGGAGCTGTTTTTT
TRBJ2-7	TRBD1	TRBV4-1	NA	CASSQPGQGPYEQYF	TGCGCCAGCAGCCAGCCGGGACAGGGGCCCTACGAGCAGTACTTC
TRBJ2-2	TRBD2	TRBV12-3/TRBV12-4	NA	CASSGTSGGLNTGELFF	TGTGCCAGCAGTGGGACTAGCGGGGGCTTGAACACCGGGGAGCTGTTTTTT
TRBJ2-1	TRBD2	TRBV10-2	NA	CASSGTSGGGYNEQFF	TGCGCCAGCAGTGGGACTAGCGGGGGGGGGTACAATGAGCAGTTCTTC
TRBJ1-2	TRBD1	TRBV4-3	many	CASSQGTAGSGYTF	TGCGCCAGCAGCCAGGGGACAGCGGGGTCTGGCTACACCTTC
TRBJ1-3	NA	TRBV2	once	CASSAATGRDTIYF	TGTGCCAGCAGTGCGGCAACCGGACGCGACACCATATATTTT
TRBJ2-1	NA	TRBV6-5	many	CASSLQRRSYNEQFF	TGTGCCAGCAGTTTGCAACGTCGCTCCTACAATGAGCAGTTCTTC
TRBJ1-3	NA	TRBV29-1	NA	CSVAAGIRVNTIYF	TGCAGCGTAGCAGCAGGGATTAGGGTCAACACCATATATTTT
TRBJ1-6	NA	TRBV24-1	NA	CATLRRVGCRNSPLHF	TGTGCCACCCTGAGGAGGGTTGGGTGTCGAAATTCACCCCTCCACTTT
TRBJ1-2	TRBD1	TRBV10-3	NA	CAISGDRDVRGYTF	TGTGCCATCAGTGGCGACAGGGACGTTCGTGGCTACACCTTC
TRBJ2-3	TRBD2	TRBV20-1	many	CSARWLSSGIAWGTDTQYF	TGCAGTGCTAGGTGGCTCTCTAGCGGGATTGCTTGGGGCACAGATACGCAGTATTTT
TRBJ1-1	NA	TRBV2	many	CASRGTQGTEAFF	TGTGCCAGCAGAGGGACCCAGGGCACTGAAGCTTTCTTT
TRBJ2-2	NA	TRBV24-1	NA	CATSDLGFGRNTGELFF	TGTGCCACCAGTGATTTGGGGTTCGGGAGGAACACCGGGGAGCTGTTTTTT
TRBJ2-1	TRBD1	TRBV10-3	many	CAINAGQASYNEQFF	TGTGCCATCAACGCGGGACAGGCCTCCTACAATGAGCAGTTCTTC
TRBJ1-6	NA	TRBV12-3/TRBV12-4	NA	CASSLGATGWSPLHF	TGTGCCAGCAGTTTAGGAGCCACAGGGTGGTCACCCCTCCACTTT
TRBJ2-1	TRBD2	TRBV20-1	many	CSAQRGPLEQFF	TGCAGTGCCCAGCGGGGGCCACTAGAGCAGTTCTTC
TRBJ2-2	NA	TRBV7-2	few	CASSLPGGANTGELSF	TGTGCCAGCAGCTTACCGGGCGGGGCCAACACCGGGGAGCTGTCTTTT
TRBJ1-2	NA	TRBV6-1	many	CASSRRDGGYGYTF	TGTGCCAGCAGCCGCCGGGACGGTGGATATGGCTACACCTTC
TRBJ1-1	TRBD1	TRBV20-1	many	CSARGVTVGTGPISTEAFF	TGCAGTGCTAGAGGGGTTACGGTTGGGACAGGGCCCATCTCGACTGAAGCTTTCTTT
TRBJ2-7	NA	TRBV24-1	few	CATSASGVHEQYF	TGTGCCACCAGTGCCTCAGGAGTCCACGAGCAGTACTTC
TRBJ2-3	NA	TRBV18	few	CASSSGQPLADTQYF	TGTGCCAGCTCAAGCGGCCAGCCCCTGGCAGATACGCAGTATTTT
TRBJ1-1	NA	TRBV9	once	CASSVEGGQMDTEAFF	TGTGCCAGCAGCGTAGAGGGCGGCCAGATGGACACTGAAGCTTTCTTT
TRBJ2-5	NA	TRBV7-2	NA	CASKVRGGPNGETQYF	TGTGCCAGCAAAGTGCGGGGAGGACCCAACGGGGAGACCCAGTACTTC
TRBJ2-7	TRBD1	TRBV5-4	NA	CASSPAAGGPYEQYF	TGTGCCAGCAGCCCGGCAGCAGGGGGCCCCTACGAGCAGTACTTC
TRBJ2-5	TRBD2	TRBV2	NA	CASGRGGGAPETQYF	TGTGCCAGCGGGCGGGGCGGGGGGGCCCCAGAGACCCAGTACTTC
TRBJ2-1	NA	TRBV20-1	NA	CSRRGVGIQFF	TGCAGTCGCAGAGGGGTGGGGATTCAGTTCTTC
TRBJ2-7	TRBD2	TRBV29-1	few	CSVGEGPYEQYF	TGCAGCGTTGGGGAGGGGCCGTACGAGCAGTACTTC
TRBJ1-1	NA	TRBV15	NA	CATSIDTTEAFF	TGTGCCACCAGCATCGACACCACGGAAGCTTTCTTT
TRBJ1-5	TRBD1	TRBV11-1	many	CASSLGGQGPNQPQHF	TGTGCCAGCAGCTTAGGGGGACAGGGACCCAATCAGCCCCAGCATTTT
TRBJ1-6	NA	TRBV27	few	CASSFKGFTYNSPLHF	TGTGCCAGCAGTTTTAAGGGATTCACCTATAATTCACCCCTCCACTTT
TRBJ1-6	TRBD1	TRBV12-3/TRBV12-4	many	CASSPGTGDSPLHF	TGTGCCAGCAGTCCGGGGACAGGCGATTCACCCCTCCACTTT
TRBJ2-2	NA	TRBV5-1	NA	CASSLGSAGTGELFF	TGCGCCAGCAGCTTGGGGTCTGCGGGCACCGGGGAGCTGTTTTTT
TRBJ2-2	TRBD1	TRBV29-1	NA	CSVEEFTGTGNTGELFF	TGCAGCGTTGAAGAATTTACCGGGACAGGCAACACCGGGGAGCTGTTTTTT
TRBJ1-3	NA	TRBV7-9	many	CASSLNSGNTIYF	TGTGCCAGCAGCTTAAACTCTGGAAACACCATATATTTT
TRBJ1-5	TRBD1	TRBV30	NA	CAWSLPGQGGQPQHF	TGTGCCTGGAGTCTCCCGGGACAGGGCGGACAGCCCCAGCATTTT
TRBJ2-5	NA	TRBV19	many	CASSYGETETQYF	TGTGCCAGTAGTTATGGGGAAACGGAGACCCAGTACTTC
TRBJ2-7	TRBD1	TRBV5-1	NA	CASSFAGGAGSYEQYF	TGCGCCAGCAGCTTCGCAGGGGGCGCGGGTTCCTACGAGCAGTACTTC
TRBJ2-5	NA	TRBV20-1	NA	CSASLLANRETQYF	TGCAGTGCCAGCCTCCTAGCGAACCGGGAGACCCAGTACTTC
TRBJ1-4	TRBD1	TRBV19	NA	CASSNRGRMNEKLFF	TGTGCCAGTAGTAACAGGGGTAGGATGAATGAAAAACTGTTTTTT
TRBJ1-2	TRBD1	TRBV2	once	CASSAGQGLDYGYTF	TGTGCCAGCAGTGCCGGACAGGGCCTGGACTATGGCTACACCTTC
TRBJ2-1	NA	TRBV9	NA	CASSVGLGTRYNEQFF	TGTGCCAGCAGCGTAGGGTTAGGGACGAGGTACAATGAGCAGTTCTTC
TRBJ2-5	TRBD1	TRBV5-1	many	CASSRDRLEGETQYF	TGCGCCAGCAGCCGGGACAGGCTCGAAGGGGAGACCCAGTACTTC
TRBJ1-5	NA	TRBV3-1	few	CASSPGGLAGDTQHF	TGTGCCAGCAGCCCTGGGGGACTAGCAGGAGATACGCAGCATTTT
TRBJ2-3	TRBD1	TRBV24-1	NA	CATMRTGNTDTQYF	TGTGCCACCATGCGGACAGGAAACACAGATACGCAGTATTTT
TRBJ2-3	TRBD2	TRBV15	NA	CATSLTGTSGRTDTQYF	TGTGCCACCAGCCTAACGGGGACTAGCGGGAGAACAGATACGCAGTATTTT
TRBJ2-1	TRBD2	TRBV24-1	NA	CATTAGGPSYNEQFF	TGTGCCACCACGGCGGGGGGGCCCTCCTACAATGAGCAGTTCTTC
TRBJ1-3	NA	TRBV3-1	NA	CASSHQRGAAGNTIYF	TGTGCCAGCAGCCACCAGCGGGGGGCAGCTGGAAACACCATATATTTT
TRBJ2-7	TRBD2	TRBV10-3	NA	CAAQAGGLDEQYF	TGTGCCGCCCAGGCGGGGGGTTTAGACGAGCAGTACTTC
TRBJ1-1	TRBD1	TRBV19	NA	CASLGTGMNTEAFF	TGTGCCAGCCTGGGGACAGGTATGAACACTGAAGCTTTCTTT
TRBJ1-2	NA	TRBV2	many	CASGVVSNYGYTF	TGTGCCAGCGGGGTGGTGTCCAACTATGGCTACACCTTC
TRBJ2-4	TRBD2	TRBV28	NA	CASSGTSGRALIQYF	TGTGCCAGCAGCGGTACTAGCGGGAGGGCCCTCATTCAGTACTTC
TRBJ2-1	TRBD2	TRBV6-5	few	CASRPGLGGEQFF	TGTGCCAGCAGGCCCGGACTAGGCGGTGAGCAGTTCTTC
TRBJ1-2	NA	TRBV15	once	CATSRAPVSTVFYGYTF	TGTGCCACCAGCAGAGCCCCAGTCTCTACAGTATTCTATGGCTACACCTTC
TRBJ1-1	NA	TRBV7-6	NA	CASSPGQMEAFF	TGTGCCAGCAGCCCAGGCCAGATGGAAGCTTTCTTT
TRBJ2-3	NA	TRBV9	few	CASGGTDTQYF	TGTGCCAGCGGGGGCACAGATACGCAGTATTTT
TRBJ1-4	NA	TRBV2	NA	CASRDRGLGNGKLFF	TGTGCCAGCAGGGACCGGGGGCTTGGTAATGGAAAACTGTTTTTT
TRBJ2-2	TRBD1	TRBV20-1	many	CSAHRTGRAGELFF	TGCAGTGCTCATCGGACAGGGCGCGCCGGGGAGCTGTTTTTT